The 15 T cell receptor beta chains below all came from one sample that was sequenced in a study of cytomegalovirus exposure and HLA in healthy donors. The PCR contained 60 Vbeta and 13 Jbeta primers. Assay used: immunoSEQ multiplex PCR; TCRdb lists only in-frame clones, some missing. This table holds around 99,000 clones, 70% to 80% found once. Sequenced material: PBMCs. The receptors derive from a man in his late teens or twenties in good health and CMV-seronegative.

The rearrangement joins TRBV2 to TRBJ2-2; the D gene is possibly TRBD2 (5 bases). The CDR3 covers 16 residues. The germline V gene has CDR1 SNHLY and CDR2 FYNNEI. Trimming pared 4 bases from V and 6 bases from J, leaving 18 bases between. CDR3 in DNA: TGTGCCAGCAGTGGACCCCGGTCTAGCTGGGCCGGGGAGCTGTTTTTT. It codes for CASSGPRSSWAGELFF.

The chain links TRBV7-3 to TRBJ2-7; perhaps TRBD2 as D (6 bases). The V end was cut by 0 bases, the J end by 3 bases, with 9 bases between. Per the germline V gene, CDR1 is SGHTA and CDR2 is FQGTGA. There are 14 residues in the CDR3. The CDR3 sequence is CASSLTPGDYEQYF. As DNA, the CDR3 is TGTGCCAGCAGCTTAACGCCGGGGGACTACGAGCAGTACTTC.

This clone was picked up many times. The CDR3 coding sequence is TGTGCCAGCAGCTCCCCCGGGGGGCCCTACGAGCAGTACTTC. This codes for CASSSPGGPYEQYF. The gene calls are TRBV7-9 and TRBJ2-7, with D perhaps matching TRBD2 (7 bases). Between the trimmed V and J ends, which lost 4 bases and 2 bases, there was a span of 12 bases. Per germline, CDR1 SEHNR and CDR2 FQNEAQ (reference sequence). The CDR3 contains 14 residues.

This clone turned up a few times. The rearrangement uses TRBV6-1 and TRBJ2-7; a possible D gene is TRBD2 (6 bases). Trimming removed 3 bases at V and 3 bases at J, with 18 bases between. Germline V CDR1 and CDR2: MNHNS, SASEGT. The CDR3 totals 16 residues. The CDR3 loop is CASSDSEAGWVYEQYF. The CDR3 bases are TGTGCCAGCAGTGATTCGGAGGCGGGGTGGGTCTACGAGCAGTACTTC.

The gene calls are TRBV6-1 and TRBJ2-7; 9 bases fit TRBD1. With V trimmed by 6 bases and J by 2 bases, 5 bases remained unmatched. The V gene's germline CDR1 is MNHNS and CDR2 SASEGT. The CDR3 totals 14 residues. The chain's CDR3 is CASSAGTGPYEQYF. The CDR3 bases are TGTGCCAGCAGCGCCGGGACAGGGCCCTACGAGCAGTACTTC.

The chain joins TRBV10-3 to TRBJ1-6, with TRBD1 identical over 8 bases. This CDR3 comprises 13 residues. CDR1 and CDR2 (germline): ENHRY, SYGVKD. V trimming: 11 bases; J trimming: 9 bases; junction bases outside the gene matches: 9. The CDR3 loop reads CAVGGQAGSPLHF. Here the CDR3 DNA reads TGTGCCGTTGGGGGACAGGCGGGTTCACCCCTCCACTTT.

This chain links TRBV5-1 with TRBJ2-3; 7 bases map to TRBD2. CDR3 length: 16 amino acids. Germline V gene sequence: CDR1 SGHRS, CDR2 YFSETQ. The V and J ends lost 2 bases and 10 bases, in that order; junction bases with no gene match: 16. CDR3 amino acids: CASSFDGTLGGESQYF. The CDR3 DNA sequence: TGCGCCAGCAGCTTTGATGGAACCCTGGGGGGGGAGTCGCAGTATTTT.

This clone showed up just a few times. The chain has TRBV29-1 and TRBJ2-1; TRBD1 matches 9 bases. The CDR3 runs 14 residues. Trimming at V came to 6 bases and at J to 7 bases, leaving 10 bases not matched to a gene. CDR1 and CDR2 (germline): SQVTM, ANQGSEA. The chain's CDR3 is CSVDRGNLLNEQFF. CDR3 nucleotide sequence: TGCAGCGTCGACAGGGGGAATCTTTTGAATGAGCAGTTCTTC.

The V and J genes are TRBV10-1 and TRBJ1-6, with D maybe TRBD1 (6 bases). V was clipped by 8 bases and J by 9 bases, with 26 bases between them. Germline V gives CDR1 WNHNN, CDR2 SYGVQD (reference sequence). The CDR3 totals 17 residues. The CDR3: CASPRGGEPGLGSPLHF. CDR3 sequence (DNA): TGCGCCAGCCCGAGGGGGGGAGAACCTGGTTTAGGTTCACCCCTCCACTTT.

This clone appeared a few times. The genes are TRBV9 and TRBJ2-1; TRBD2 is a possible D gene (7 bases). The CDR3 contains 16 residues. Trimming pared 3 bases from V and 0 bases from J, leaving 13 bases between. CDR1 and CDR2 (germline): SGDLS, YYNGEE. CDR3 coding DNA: TGTGCCAGCAGCGGATACGGGGGGCGCTCCTACAATGAGCAGTTCTTC. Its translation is CASSGYGGRSYNEQFF.

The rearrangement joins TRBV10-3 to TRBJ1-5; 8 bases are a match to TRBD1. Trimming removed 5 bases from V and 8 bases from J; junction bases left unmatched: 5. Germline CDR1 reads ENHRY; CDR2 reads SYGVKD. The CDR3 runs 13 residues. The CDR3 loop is CAISKDRDKPQHF. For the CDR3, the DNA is TGTGCCATCAGTAAGGACAGGGATAAGCCCCAGCATTTT.

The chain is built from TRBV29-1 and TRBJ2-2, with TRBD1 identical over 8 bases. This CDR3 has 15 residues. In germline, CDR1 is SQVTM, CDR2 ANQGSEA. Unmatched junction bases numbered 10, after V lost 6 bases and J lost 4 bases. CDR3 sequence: CSVGVGQGATGELFF. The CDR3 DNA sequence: TGCAGCGTGGGGGTAGGGCAGGGGGCCACCGGGGAGCTGTTTTTT.

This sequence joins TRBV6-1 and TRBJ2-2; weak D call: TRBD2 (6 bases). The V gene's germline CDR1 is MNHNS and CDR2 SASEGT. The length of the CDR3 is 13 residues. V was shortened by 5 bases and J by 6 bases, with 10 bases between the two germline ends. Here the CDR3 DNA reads TGTGCCAGCAGTTCAGGGAGGTCCGGGGAGCTGTTTTTT. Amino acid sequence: CASSSGRSGELFF.

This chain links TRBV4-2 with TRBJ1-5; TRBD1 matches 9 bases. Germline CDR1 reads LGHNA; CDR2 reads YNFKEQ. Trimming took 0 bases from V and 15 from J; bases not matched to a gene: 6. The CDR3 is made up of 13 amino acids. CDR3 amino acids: CASSQEIGQGRHF. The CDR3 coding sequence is TGTGCCAGCAGCCAAGAAATAGGACAGGGGAGGCATTTT.

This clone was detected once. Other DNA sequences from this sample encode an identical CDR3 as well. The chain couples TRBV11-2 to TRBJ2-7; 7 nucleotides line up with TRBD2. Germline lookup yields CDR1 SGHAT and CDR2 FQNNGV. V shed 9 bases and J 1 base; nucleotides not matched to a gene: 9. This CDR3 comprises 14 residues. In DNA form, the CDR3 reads TGTGCCAGTAGCCCCCAGGGACTATCCTACGAGCAGTACTTC. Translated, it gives CASSPQGLSYEQYF.